The rows below give T cell receptor beta chains drawn from one sample of a study of control samples from healthy donors and cancer patients. Produced via immunoSEQ multiplex PCR; TCRdb's table is partial and in-frame only. The profile shows tens of thousands of clones, more than 70% of them singletons. The sample comprised blood. The receptors here all came from a woman aged 45-65 years in good health. Both conserved end residues are part of each CDR3. The D gene is left open where the match is weak. Clone size is not always given. Where it is, it says once, few, many or a class for expanded clones.

v_gene,j_gene,abundance,d_gene,CDR3aa,CDR3nt
TRBV14,TRBJ2-1,-,-,CASSQAGATYNEQFF,TGTGCCAGCAGCCAAGCGGGGGCTACCTACAATGAGCAGTTCTTC
TRBV5-1,TRBJ1-2,-,-,CASSLSSADGYTF,TGCGCCAGCAGCTTAAGTTCGGCAGATGGCTACACCTTC
TRBV10-3,TRBJ1-4,-,-,CAISESKGEVKLFF,TGTGCCATCAGTGAGTCGAAAGGGGAAGTAAAACTGTTTTTT
TRBV11-2,TRBJ1-2,-,-,CASSRGGRTTQGGSGYTF,TGTGCCAGCAGCCGAGGGGGGCGTACCACACAGGGAGGGAGCGGCTACACCTTC
TRBV9,TRBJ2-3,-,TRBD2,CASNKRGDPPHTDTQYF,TGTGCCAGCAACAAGCGGGGGGACCCACCCCACACAGATACGCAGTATTTT
TRBV5-1,TRBJ2-3,-,TRBD2,CASSSIAGGQGDTQYF,TGCGCCAGCAGCTCTATAGCGGGGGGCCAGGGAGATACGCAGTATTTT
TRBV14,TRBJ1-3,-,-,CASSQASTQNTIYF,TGTGCCAGCAGCCAAGCGAGCACCCAAAACACCATATATTTT
TRBV19,TRBJ1-1,-,-,CASSTGAMNTEAFF,TGTGCCAGTAGTACAGGGGCTATGAACACTGAAGCTTTCTTT
TRBV7-9,TRBJ1-4,-,TRBD1,CASSSNGTGVKLFF,TGTGCCAGCAGCTCTAACGGAACAGGGGTAAAACTGTTTTTT
TRBV10-3,TRBJ1-6,once,-,CAITTGNSPLHF,TGTGCCATCACAACGGGAAATTCACCCCTCCACTTT
TRBV7-9,TRBJ1-1,-,-,CASSLAGGTSNTEAFF,TGTGCCAGCAGCTTAGCGGGAGGGACAAGCAACACTGAAGCTTTCTTT
TRBV7-9,TRBJ2-7,-,-,CASSLSSAYEQYF,TGTGCCAGCAGCTTAAGCAGCGCCTACGAGCAGTACTTC
TRBV19,TRBJ1-6,-,TRBD1,CASSAQGALGSPLHF,TGTGCCAGTAGTGCACAGGGGGCCTTGGGATCACCCCTCCACTTT
TRBV6-6,TRBJ1-4,-,-,CASSYSNPGNNEKLFF,TGTGCCAGCAGTTACTCGAATCCAGGGAATAATGAAAAACTGTTTTTT
TRBV24-1,TRBJ2-1,-,-,CATSAARDANEQFF,TGTGCCACCAGTGCCGCTCGGGACGCCAATGAGCAGTTCTTC
TRBV30,TRBJ2-7,-,-,CAWSVRHEQYF,TGTGCCTGGAGTGTACGGCACGAGCAGTACTTC
TRBV21-1,TRBJ2-7,-,-,CASSKAARVTYEQYF,TGTGCCAGCAGCAAAGCAGCCAGGGTAACCTACGAGCAGTACTTC
TRBV5-1,TRBJ2-7,-,TRBD1,CASSFLWDRAYEQYF,TGCGCCAGCAGCTTTTTATGGGACAGGGCCTACGAGCAGTACTTC
TRBV5-1,TRBJ2-7,-,TRBD2,CASSAGLAGVEQYF,TGCGCCAGCAGCGCGGGACTAGCGGGGGTCGAGCAGTACTTC
TRBV6-5,TRBJ2-2,-,-,CASTERGVLTGELFF,TGTGCCAGCACCGAGAGGGGGGTCCTCACCGGGGAGCTGTTTTTT
TRBV9,TRBJ2-1,-,TRBD2,CASSFTGLVSEQFF,TGTGCCAGCAGCTTCACCGGACTAGTTAGTGAGCAGTTCTTC
TRBV4-2,TRBJ1-2,few,-,CASSQGQGRDGYTF,TGTGCCAGCAGCCAGGGTCAGGGGCGCGATGGCTACACCTTC
TRBV19,TRBJ1-5,-,-,CASSNLLGNQPQHF,TGTGCCAGTAGTAACCTTCTAGGCAATCAGCCCCAGCATTTT
TRBV12-3/TRBV12-4,TRBJ2-7,-,-,CASSLGGLDEQYF,TGTGCCAGCAGTTTGGGGGGACTGGACGAGCAGTACTTC
TRBV10-3,TRBJ1-4,few,-,CAISESAGFEKLFF,TGTGCCATCAGTGAGTCGGCGGGGTTTGAAAAACTGTTTTTT
TRBV4-1,TRBJ2-7,-,-,CASSQESTSSYEQYF,TGCGCCAGCAGCCAAGAGAGCACTAGCAGCTACGAGCAGTACTTC
TRBV30,TRBJ2-1,-,-,CAWSLNEFYEQFF,TGTGCCTGGAGTCTAAATGAATTCTATGAGCAGTTCTTC
TRBV9,TRBJ2-7,many,-,CASSAEGSEQYF,TGTGCCAGCAGCGCCGAGGGGTCCGAGCAGTACTTC
TRBV4-2,TRBJ1-2,once,-,CASSHHLAYGYTF,TGTGCCAGCAGCCACCACTTAGCCTATGGCTACACCTTC
TRBV2,TRBJ1-1,few,TRBD1,CASHRDSLKAFF,TGTGCCAGTCACCGGGACAGCCTCAAAGCTTTCTTT
TRBV11-3,TRBJ2-2,-,-,CASSIQGMDGELFF,TGTGCCAGCAGCATTCAGGGGATGGACGGGGAGCTGTTTTTT
TRBV7-9,TRBJ1-2,-,-,CASSLAGSYGYTF,TGTGCCAGCAGCTTAGCGGGGAGCTATGGCTACACCTTC
TRBV2,TRBJ1-3,-,-,CASSDRRYGNTIYF,TGTGCCAGCAGTGATAGACGATACGGAAACACCATATATTTT
TRBV2,TRBJ1-6,-,-,CASSELMPGNSPLHF,TGTGCCAGCAGTGAATTAATGCCGGGTAATTCACCCCTCCACTTT
TRBV7-9,TRBJ2-2,few,-,CASSLLGGPNTGELFF,TGTGCCAGCAGCTTACTCGGGGGGCCTAACACCGGGGAGCTGTTTTTT
TRBV27,TRBJ1-4,few,-,CASSFGGNEKLFF,TGTGCCAGCAGTTTTGGTGGGAACGAAAAACTGTTTTTT
TRBV9,TRBJ1-2,-,-,CASSGTDNYGYTF,TGTGCCAGCAGCGGGACCGATAACTATGGCTACACCTTC
TRBV15,TRBJ2-2,-,-,CATSRVPGQSTGELFF,TGTGCCACCAGCAGAGTCCCAGGGCAATCCACCGGGGAGCTGTTTTTT
TRBV6-1,TRBJ1-2,-,-,CASSEDGSYGYTF,TGTGCCAGCAGTGAGGACGGTTCCTATGGCTACACCTTC
TRBV7-2,TRBJ1-1,-,-,CASRSGRAVKNTEAFF,TGTGCCAGCAGGTCCGGGAGGGCCGTTAAGAACACTGAAGCTTTCTTT
TRBV10-1,TRBJ2-3,-,TRBD2,CASSRLAGDTDTQYF,TGCGCCAGCAGCCGACTAGCGGGGGATACAGATACGCAGTATTTT
TRBV2,TRBJ1-5,few,-,CASSGGRGVINQPQHF,TGTGCCAGCAGTGGCGGTCGGGGCGTCATCAATCAGCCCCAGCATTTT
TRBV4-1,TRBJ2-4,-,-,CASSQDGGGLAKNIQYF,TGCGCCAGCAGCCAAGATGGAGGGGGCCTCGCCAAAAACATTCAGTACTTC
TRBV12-3/TRBV12-4,TRBJ2-2,once,-,CAAAGATGELFF,TGTGCCGCGGCGGGGGCTACCGGGGAGCTGTTTTTT
TRBV2,TRBJ2-1,-,TRBD2,CASRPKVAGGPDEQFF,TGTGCCAGCAGGCCAAAGGTAGCGGGGGGGCCTGATGAGCAGTTCTTC
TRBV2,TRBJ2-3,-,TRBD2,CASSERALAGGGADTQYF,TGTGCCAGCAGTGAAAGGGCTCTAGCGGGGGGCGGCGCAGATACGCAGTATTTT
TRBV5-1,TRBJ2-6,once,TRBD1,CASSLGTGTSGANVLTF,TGCGCCAGCAGCTTGGGGACAGGGACCTCTGGGGCCAACGTCCTGACTTTC
TRBV19,TRBJ1-2,-,-,CASSTSLNHGYTF,TGTGCCAGTAGTACTTCCCTAAACCATGGCTACACCTTC
TRBV6-2/TRBV6-3,TRBJ2-7,-,-,CASSTHSGIYEQYF,TGTGCCAGCAGTACCCATAGCGGAATCTACGAGCAGTACTTC